Following are 19 T cell receptor beta chains from one sample sequenced in a study of siplizumab effects on memory and regulatory T cells. Repertoires were generated with immunoSEQ multiplex PCR, while TCRdb's copy carries only in-frame clones and drops some. The sample shows approximately 82,000 clones, 80% to 90% of them seen only once. The specimen sequenced was Tregs sorted from blood. These receptors originate from a human donor in good health.

This clone occurred a few times. The chain recombines TRBV7-9 with TRBJ2-4; the D call may be TRBD1 or TRBD2 (6 bases each). With 2 bases removed from V and 0 bases from J, the gap between germline ends came to 11 bases. The CDR3 is 16 amino acids. Germline V gives CDR1 SEHNR, CDR2 FQNEAQ (reference sequence). The CDR3 region is CASSLRGPEAKNIQYF. The CDR3 DNA sequence: TGTGCCAGCAGCTTACGGGGGCCCGAAGCCAAAAACATTCAGTACTTC.

The V and J genes are TRBV6-5 and TRBJ1-5; maybe TRBD1 (6 bases). V lost 6 bases and J lost 4, with 13 bases in between. This CDR3 is 14 amino acids long. The germline V gene encodes CDR1 MNHEY and CDR2 SVGAGI. The CDR3 region has the DNA TGTGCCAGCAGACCCCAGGGGCCGAATCAGCCCCAGCATTTT. Encoded protein: CASRPQGPNQPQHF.

V is TRBV10-3 and J is TRBJ1-2; D uncertain. This CDR3 has 13 residues. Germline V lookup: CDR1 ENHRY, CDR2 SYGVKD. Trimming stripped 0 bases from V and 8 bases from J, with 10 bases between. The DNA of the CDR3 is TGTGCCATCAGTGAGTCGGAGGTGGAAGGCTACACCTTC. Protein sequence: CAISESEVEGYTF.

The CDR3 coding sequence is TGCGCCAGCAGCCCCCTAACAGACACCGGGGAGCTGTTTTTT. Its protein product is CASSPLTDTGELFF. The chain links TRBV5-1 to TRBJ2-2; D gene uncertain. Per the germline V gene, CDR1 is SGHRS and CDR2 is YFSETQ. The CDR3 runs 14 residues. Trimming took 4 bases from V and 3 from J, leaving 10 bases between them.

This chain joins TRBV28 and TRBJ2-5; D remains unclear. Germline values: CDR1 MDHEN, CDR2 SYDVKM. V was cut by 3 bases and J by 5 bases, with 4 bases left in between. CDR3 size: 11 residues. The CDR3 reads CASSFRETQYF. CDR3 nucleotide sequence: TGTGCCAGCAGTTTCCGTGAGACCCAGTACTTC.

The CDR3 nucleotides read TGCGCCAGCAGCTTCCTTAGGAGCTCTGGGGCCAACGTCCTGACTTTC. Translated: CASSFLRSSGANVLTF. V is TRBV5-1 and J is TRBJ2-6; the D is unclear. The CDR3 extends over 16 amino acids. The germline V gene has CDR1 SGHRS and CDR2 YFSETQ. Trimming cost V 2 bases and J 0 bases, with 9 bases left between them.

The V call is TRBV6-1, the J call TRBJ2-3, with D unclear. From germline, CDR1 is MNHNS and CDR2 SASEGT. The germline V and J ends were trimmed by 6 bases and 0 bases, with 13 bases remaining between them. This CDR3 contains 15 residues. CDR3 residues: CASRETSLSTDTQYF. The CDR3 bases are TGTGCCAGCAGGGAGACATCGCTTAGCACAGATACGCAGTATTTT.

V gene TRBV5-1 combines with J gene TRBJ2-7; D is possibly TRBD1 (6 bases). Germline V lookup: CDR1 SGHRS, CDR2 YFSETQ. The CDR3 has 13 residues. The V and J ends lost 2 bases and 3 bases respectively, with 9 bases between them. The CDR3 region has the DNA TGCGCCAGCAGCTTTTCAGGGGTCTACGAGCAGTACTTC. This gives the protein CASSFSGVYEQYF.

The chain recombines TRBV27 with TRBJ1-2, with a possible D match to TRBD1 (5 bases). The CDR3 sequence is 15 residues long. Germline V gene lookup returns CDR1 MNHEY and CDR2 SMNVEV (reference sequence). V was cut by 4 bases and J by 1 base, with 13 bases left in between. The CDR3 bases are TGTGCCAGCAGTTCCGGGTCAAGGGGTAACTATGGCTACACCTTC. It is translated as CASSSGSRGNYGYTF.

The chain carries TRBV10-3 and TRBJ2-1; the D is unclear. This CDR3 is 16 amino acids long. Germline V gene data show CDR1 as ENHRY and CDR2 as SYGVKD. Trimming pared 0 bases from V and 3 bases from J, leaving 12 bases between. The CDR3 is CAISESNRPFYNEQFF. DNA for the CDR3: TGTGCCATCAGTGAGTCGAATCGGCCTTTCTACAATGAGCAGTTCTTC.

The chain employs TRBV28 and TRBJ1-2; tentative D call: TRBD1 (5 bases). This CDR3 is 14 amino acids long. The germline V gene encodes CDR1 MDHEN and CDR2 SYDVKM. Between the trimmed V and J ends, which lost 3 bases and 4 bases, there was a span of 12 bases. CDR3 coding DNA: TGTGCCAGCAGTTTTTATGGGGGATCCTATGGCTACACCTTC. Translated, it gives CASSFYGGSYGYTF.

The chain is built from TRBV10-3 and TRBJ1-3, with a tentative D call TRBD1 (6 bases). Per germline, CDR1 ENHRY and CDR2 SYGVKD. V was cut by 0 bases and J by 4 bases, with 13 bases left in between. The CDR3 covers 16 residues. The CDR3 loop reads CAISESAGARGNTIYF. The CDR3 coding sequence is TGTGCCATCAGTGAGTCTGCGGGGGCTCGGGGAAACACCATATATTTT.

The chain couples TRBV28 to TRBJ1-5; D call uncertain. Germline V gene sequence: CDR1 MDHEN, CDR2 SYDVKM. This CDR3 contains 13 residues. V lost 4 bases and J lost 3, with 7 bases in between. CDR3 in amino acids: CASSWSVNQPQHF. CDR3 coding DNA: TGTGCCAGCAGTTGGAGCGTCAATCAGCCCCAGCATTTT.

V gene TRBV5-1 combines with J gene TRBJ2-7; D is uncertain. This CDR3 has 14 residues. The germline V gene has CDR1 SGHRS and CDR2 YFSETQ. Trimming shortened V by 3 bases and J by 2 bases, and 12 bases separated the two germline ends. CDR3 nucleotides: TGCGCCAGCAGCTCCTCGGACGGTCCCTACGAGCAGTACTTC. Amino acids: CASSSSDGPYEQYF.

The J gene is TRBJ1-1, the V gene TRBV18, with 11 bases that match TRBD1. Germline V CDR1 and CDR2: KGHSH, LQKENI. The CDR3 spans 15 residues. CDR3 protein: CGSSPLGTGGTEAFF. CDR3 coding DNA: TGTGGAAGCTCACCACTTGGGACAGGGGGCACTGAAGCTTTCTTT.

The rearrangement links TRBV10-2 to TRBJ2-7, with TRBD1 matching over 11 bases. CDR3 length: 16 residues. Germline assignment: CDR1 WSHSY and CDR2 SAAADI. Losses at the gene ends were 1 base for V and 3 bases for J; bases not matched to a gene: 5. The DNA for the CDR3 is TGCGCCAGCAGTGAGTTTCGGACAGGGGGCTTCTACGAGCAGTACTTC. Protein sequence: CASSEFRTGGFYEQYF.

The chain couples TRBV10-3 to TRBJ1-1; D remains unclear. This CDR3 comprises 15 residues. Germline-derived CDR1 and CDR2 are ENHRY and SYGVKD. V lost 10 bases and J lost 1, with 19 bases in between. CDR3 amino acids: CATAPVAGKNTEAFF. In DNA, the CDR3 is TGTGCCACAGCCCCTGTGGCAGGCAAGAACACTGAAGCTTTCTTT.

The rearrangement links TRBV7-9 to TRBJ1-4; possible D gene TRBD1, 5 bases. CDR1 is SEHNR, CDR2 FQNEAQ, per germline (reference sequence). The CDR3 length is 15 residues. The germline V and J ends were trimmed by 5 bases and 0 bases, with 10 bases remaining between them. The CDR3: CASSPGLSTNEKLFF. The CDR3 nucleotides read TGTGCCAGCAGCCCGGGACTTTCAACTAATGAAAAACTGTTTTTT. Together with reference TRBV7-9 and TRBJ1-4, the CDR3 gives the full variable domain: DTGVSQNPRHKITKRGQNVTFRCDPISEHNRLYWYRQTLGQGPEFLTYFQNEAQLEKSRLLSDRFSAERPKGSFSTLEIQRTEQGDSAMYLCASSPGLSTNEKLFFGSGTQLSVL.

CDR3 coding DNA: TGCGCCAGCAGCTTACGGGGCACGCAGTATTTT. It codes for CASSLRGTQYF. This rearrangement joins TRBV5-1 to TRBJ2-3; D is tentatively TRBD1 or TRBD2 (5 bases each). This CDR3 has 11 amino acids. CDR1 and CDR2 from the germline V gene are SGHRS and YFSETQ. Trimming left V 2 bases short and J 9 bases short, with 7 bases between.